Listed here are 32 T cell receptor beta chains from one sample, sequenced in a study of T cell responses to AZD1222 COVID-19 vaccine. Sequenced by immunoSEQ multiplex PCR; TCRdb stores in-frame clones only, minus some. The sample comprises 150,000 to 200,000 clones, roughly 91% of which are singletons, and under 2% rests with the top ten. This material consisted of peripheral blood, taken on day 0 of AZD1222 vaccination. These receptors originate from an adult in good health.

The V and J genes are TRBV19 and TRBJ2-7; 12 bases fit TRBD1. The CDR3 has 15 amino acids. After removal of 1 base from V and 5 bases from J, the junction contained 3 bases not matched to a gene. CDR1 is LNHDA and CDR2 is SQIVND in the germline V gene (reference sequence). CDR3: CASSIGGTGGDEQYF. CDR3 nucleotides: TGTGCCAGTAGTATAGGAGGGACAGGGGGCGACGAGCAGTACTTC.

The CDR3 spells CASSIAIRGNQPQHF. DNA of the CDR3: TGTGCCAGTAGTATAGCTATACGGGGCAATCAGCCCCAGCATTTT. The chain employs TRBV19 and TRBJ1-5; no reliable D call. From germline, CDR1 is LNHDA and CDR2 SQIVND (reference sequence). The CDR3 is 15 residues long. Trimming pared 1 base from V and 2 bases from J, leaving 9 bases between.

The count of this clone is one. CDR3 residues: CASSGDRADTQYF. As DNA, the CDR3 is TGTGCCAGCAGCGGGGACAGGGCAGATACGCAGTATTTT. This sequence joins TRBV11-2 and TRBJ2-3, with 9 bases identical to TRBD1. The germline CDR1 and CDR2 sequences are SGHAT and FQNNGV. The ends lost 5 bases at V and 4 bases at J; junction bases unmatched: 1. There are 13 residues in the CDR3.

The V and J genes are TRBV10-2 and TRBJ2-1; no clear D gene. The CDR3 sequence is 11 residues long. Trimming removed 4 bases at V and 8 bases at J, with 6 bases between. Germline CDR1 reads WSHSY; CDR2 reads SAAADI. The CDR3 bases are TGCGCCAGCAGTGGGGCCCATGAGCAGTTCTTC. Protein sequence: CASSGAHEQFF.

V gene TRBV19 combines with J gene TRBJ1-1; perhaps TRBD1 as D (6 bases). Germline loops: CDR1 LNHDA, CDR2 SQIVND (reference sequence). The CDR3 is 12 residues long. Trimming cost V 10 bases and J 5 bases, with 14 bases left between them. DNA for the CDR3: TGTGCCACTTCAGGGGAATTAACTGAAGCTTTCTTT. Residues: CATSGELTEAFF.

The V call is TRBV28, the J call TRBJ2-3; the D gene is possibly TRBD1 (6 bases). Per the germline V gene, CDR1 is MDHEN and CDR2 is SYDVKM. Trimming shortened V by 6 bases and J by 8 bases, and 18 bases separated the two germline ends. The length of the CDR3 is 14 residues. The DNA of the CDR3 is TGTGCCAGCAGGGTGGGGGCCCCCTGGGGTACGCAGTATTTT. This codes for CASRVGAPWGTQYF.

This chain links TRBV2 with TRBJ2-7; perhaps TRBD1 as D (5 bases). The CDR3 spans 16 residues. In germline, CDR1 is SNHLY, CDR2 FYNNEI. Trimming removed 6 bases at V and 3 bases at J, with 21 bases between. CDR3 sequence reads: CASRNRSRGPDYEQYV. DNA of the CDR3: TGTGCCAGCAGGAATAGGAGTAGGGGTCCGGACTACGAGCAGTACGTC.

CDR3 coding DNA: TGTGCCAGCAGTGCTGGGGATAGGGGCAATCAGCCCCAGCATTTT. It translates to CASSAGDRGNQPQHF. The chain links TRBV2 to TRBJ1-5; no clear D gene. Trimming cost V 4 bases and J 2 bases, with 12 bases left between them. Germline CDR1 SNHLY, CDR2 FYNNEI. The CDR3 length is 15 residues. Filled out from reference TRBV2 and TRBJ1-5, the complete variable domain reads EPEVTQTPSHQVTQMGQEVILRCVPISNHLYFYWYRQILGQKVEFLVSFYNNEISEKSEIFDDQFSVERPDGSNFTLKIRSTKLEDSAMYFCASSAGDRGNQPQHFGDGTRLSIL.

V and J are TRBV6-2 or TRBV6-3 and TRBJ1-5; weak D call: TRBD1 (6 bases). V was pared by 2 bases and J by 3 bases, with 8 bases between. The CDR3 runs 14 residues. Germline V gene sequence: CDR1 MNHEY, CDR2 SVGEGT. The CDR3 bases are TGTGCCAGCAGTTACAACAGGGTCAATCAGCCCCAGCATTTT. Encoded protein: CASSYNRVNQPQHF.

V usage is TRBV20-1 and J usage is TRBJ2-7, with D unclear. V was cut by 5 bases and J by 3 bases, with 14 bases left in between. This CDR3 comprises 13 residues. CDR1 and CDR2 from the germline V gene are DFQATT and SNEGSKA (reference sequence). The CDR3, as DNA: TGCAGTGCTCGTGCTCTCCCCGGCTACGAGCAGTACTTC. Protein: CSARALPGYEQYF.

J is TRBJ2-3 and V is TRBV9, with 9 bases fitting TRBD2. The CDR3 loop spans 17 amino acids. Germline V gene sequence: CDR1 SGDLS, CDR2 YYNGEE. V lost 0 bases to trimming and J lost 2 bases; unmatched junction nucleotides: 7. The CDR3 loop is CASSVGGSGGHTDTQYF. The DNA for the CDR3 is TGTGCCAGCAGCGTAGGTGGTAGCGGGGGCCACACAGATACGCAGTATTTT. The full variable domain, rest sourced from reference TRBV9 and TRBJ2-3, is DSGVTQTPKHLITATGQRVTLRCSPRSGDLSVYWYQQSLDQGLQFLIQYYNGEERAKGNILERFSAQQFPDLHSELNLSSLELGDSALYFCASSVGGSGGHTDTQYFGPGTRLTVL.

The chain couples TRBV7-2 to TRBJ1-2; 11 bases are shared with TRBD1. The CDR3 loop spans 15 amino acids. Trimming at V came to 5 bases and at J to 4 bases, leaving 6 bases not matched to a gene. Germline V lookup: CDR1 SGHTA, CDR2 FQGNSA. CDR3 sequence (DNA): TGTGCCAGCAGCAAAGGGACAGGGGGATCCTATGGCTACACCTTC. The encoded protein is CASSKGTGGSYGYTF.

The gene calls are TRBV28 and TRBJ1-6; unclear D gene. CDR1 MDHEN and CDR2 SYDVKM come from the germline V gene. The V and J ends lost 5 bases and 16 bases respectively, with 12 bases between them. The CDR3 has 11 residues. The CDR3 DNA reads as TGTGCCAGCAGTGCCGCACGGAGGCTCCACTTT. Amino acid sequence: CASSAARRLHF.

The gene calls are TRBV28 and TRBJ1-1; unclear D gene. Per the germline V gene, CDR1 is MDHEN and CDR2 is SYDVKM. The CDR3 is 11 amino acids. V lost 9 bases and J lost 3, with 8 bases in between. The CDR3 loop is CASRRDTEAFF. In DNA form, the CDR3 reads TGTGCCAGTAGAAGGGACACTGAAGCTTTCTTT.

The gene calls are TRBV5-1 and TRBJ2-1; the D is unclear. The germline V gene encodes CDR1 SGHRS and CDR2 YFSETQ. This CDR3 is built from 13 residues. V lost 0 bases and J lost 11, with 12 bases in between. CDR3 loop: CASSLGAGRQQFF. The DNA of the CDR3 is TGCGCCAGCAGCTTGGGGGCTGGGCGGCAGCAGTTCTTC.

The V and J genes are TRBV30 and TRBJ1-6; D ambiguous. The CDR3 totals 14 residues. Germline CDR1 and CDR2: GTSNPN and SVGIG (reference sequence). Deletions cut 8 bases from V and 0 bases from J, with 11 bases between. CDR3 in amino acids: CASRERSYNSPLHF. CDR3 coding DNA: TGTGCCAGTCGGGAACGCTCCTATAATTCACCCCTCCACTTT.

This chain links TRBV27 with TRBJ2-5; 8 bases agree with TRBD1. CDR1 and CDR2 (germline): MNHEY, SMNVEV (reference sequence). V lost 4 bases and J lost 4; bases outside the gene matches: 5. There are 14 residues in the CDR3. In nucleotides, the CDR3 is TGTGCCAGCAGTTACGGACAGGGTGGAGAGACCCAGTACTTC. Translating gives CASSYGQGGETQYF.

The V and J genes are TRBV6-5 and TRBJ1-3; 10 bases agree with TRBD1. V lost 6 bases to trimming and J lost 4 bases; unmatched junction nucleotides: 3. Germline V lookup: CDR1 MNHEY, CDR2 SVGAGI. This CDR3 is built from 14 residues. CDR3: CASRGTGAGNTIYF. Here the CDR3 DNA reads TGTGCCAGCAGGGGGACAGGGGCCGGAAACACCATATATTTT.

This chain links TRBV5-1 with TRBJ1-4; D is unclear. The CDR3 loop spans 14 amino acids. Trimming took 0 bases from V and 4 from J, leaving 7 bases between them. The V gene's germline CDR1 is SGHRS and CDR2 YFSETQ. This CDR3 reads CASSLGSVNEKLFF. CDR3 nucleotides: TGCGCCAGCAGCTTGGGTTCCGTTAATGAAAAACTGTTTTTT.

This clone is a singleton in its sample. The chain is built from TRBV13 and TRBJ1-1, with D maybe TRBD1 (6 bases). The V end was cut by 5 bases, the J end by 4 bases, with 11 bases between. The CDR3 runs 13 residues. CDR1 and CDR2 from the germline V gene are PRHDT and FYEKMQ (reference sequence). The CDR3 reads CASSDLGGTEAFF. Written as DNA, the CDR3 is TGTGCCAGCAGCGACCTAGGGGGCACTGAAGCTTTCTTT.

The CDR3 coding sequence is TGTGCCAGCAGCCTGCAGGGTGTGAACACTGAAGCTTTCTTT. It yields the protein CASSLQGVNTEAFF. The rearrangement joins TRBV3-1 (or the pseudogene TRBV3-2) to TRBJ1-1; maybe TRBD1 (5 bases). The CDR3 is 14 residues long. CDR1 and CDR2 (germline): LGHDT, YNNKEL (reference sequence). Trimming took 4 bases from V and 0 from J, leaving 9 bases between them.

At least ten counts were recorded for this clone. The V and J genes are TRBV10-3 and TRBJ1-1; D ambiguous. V was trimmed by 6 bases and J by 5 bases, leaving 10 bases between them. The CDR3 totals 12 residues. Germline-derived CDR1 and CDR2 are ENHRY and SYGVKD. CDR3 amino acids: CAISRTNTEAFF. DNA of the CDR3: TGTGCCATCAGCCGTACTAATACTGAAGCTTTCTTT.

The chain links TRBV3-1 (or the pseudogene TRBV3-2) to TRBJ1-4; 9 bases fit TRBD1. CDR1 is LGHDT and CDR2 is YNNKEL in the germline V gene (reference sequence). There are 16 residues in the CDR3. V lost 4 bases, J lost 8 bases, and 11 bases stayed unmatched. The CDR3 DNA sequence: TGTGCCAGCAGCCGGACAGGGGACAGGGTTTCCGAAAAACTGTTTTTT. Protein: CASSRTGDRVSEKLFF.

V and J are TRBV13 and TRBJ1-3; D is unresolved. With 5 bases removed from V and 0 bases from J, the gap between germline ends came to 11 bases. The CDR3 is 15 amino acids. Looked up from germline, CDR1 is PRHDT and CDR2 is FYEKMQ (reference sequence). This CDR3 reads CASSVRGNSGNTIYF. DNA of the CDR3: TGTGCCAGCAGCGTTCGGGGTAACTCTGGAAACACCATATATTTT.

The J gene is TRBJ2-5, the V gene TRBV3-1 (or the pseudogene TRBV3-2), with 9 bases identical to TRBD1. Unmatched junction bases numbered 7, after V lost 4 bases and J lost 4 bases. The V gene's germline CDR1 is LGHDT and CDR2 YNNKEL (reference sequence). CDR3 length: 15 residues. The DNA of the CDR3 is TGTGCCAGCAGCCTTGGACAGGGGCTAGCAGAGACCCAGTACTTC. Protein product: CASSLGQGLAETQYF.

A few counts support this clone. V is TRBV7-9 and J is TRBJ2-2, with D perhaps TRBD1 or TRBD2 (6 bases each). V was trimmed by 4 bases and J by 4 bases, leaving 22 bases between them. CDR3 length equals 18 residues. Germline assignment: CDR1 SEHNR and CDR2 FQNEAQ (reference sequence). CDR3 bases: TGTGCCAGCAGCTCACTGGGACAAGGCCTCGGGAGCACCGGGGAGCTGTTTTTT. As protein: CASSSLGQGLGSTGELFF.

The gene calls are TRBV5-1 and TRBJ2-1; D is undetermined. Germline V gives CDR1 SGHRS, CDR2 YFSETQ. This CDR3 is built from 13 residues. V shed 9 bases and J shed 3 bases, with 13 bases lying between them. This chain's CDR3 is CATRPMGYNEQFF. The CDR3 DNA sequence: TGCGCCACCCGACCAATGGGCTACAATGAGCAGTTCTTC.

The chain is built from TRBV7-3 and TRBJ2-1; no clear D gene. Germline V gives CDR1 SGHTA, CDR2 FQGTGA. V was shortened by 5 bases and J by 4 bases, with 18 bases between the two germline ends. This CDR3 comprises 16 residues. CDR3 protein: CASSPRPSTAYNEQFF. In nucleotides, the CDR3 is TGTGCCAGCAGCCCTAGACCGTCTACGGCGTACAATGAGCAGTTCTTC.

This chain connects TRBV29-1 to TRBJ1-1; 9 bases map to TRBD1. The junction had 0 bases not matched to a gene; V was cut back by 4 bases and J by 0 bases. CDR1 and CDR2 (germline): SQVTM, ANQGSEA. This CDR3 has 13 residues. The CDR3, as DNA: TGCAGCGTTGGACAGGGGGTGAACACTGAAGCTTTCTTT. Translating gives CSVGQGVNTEAFF.

The chain is built from TRBV7-7 and TRBJ2-5; 7 bases are a match to TRBD2. The CDR3 spans 13 residues. The ends lost 2 bases at V and 6 bases at J; junction bases unmatched: 3. Germline loops: CDR1 SSHAT, CDR2 FNYEAQ (reference sequence). CDR3 coding DNA: TGTGCCAGCAGCTTAACGGGAGGACAGACCCAGTACTTC. Protein sequence: CASSLTGGQTQYF. Supplemented by reference TRBV7-7 and TRBJ2-5, the full variable domain reads GAGVSQSPRYKVTKRGQDVTLRCDPISSHATLYWYQQALGQGPEFLTYFNYEAQPDKSGLPSDRFSAERPEGSISTLTIQRTEQRDSAMYRCASSLTGGQTQYFGPGTRLLVL.

The chain recombines TRBV3-1 (or the pseudogene TRBV3-2) with TRBJ2-1, with unresolved D. The V and J ends lost 4 bases and 9 bases respectively, with 16 bases between them. CDR3 length: 14 residues. The germline V gene has CDR1 LGHDT and CDR2 YNNKEL (reference sequence). The CDR3 DNA follows: TGTGCCAGCAGCCTGGGTCGCACGATCGGTGAGCAGTTCTTC. Its protein product is CASSLGRTIGEQFF.

The CDR3 reads CATSIGQVNQPQHF. The CDR3, as DNA: TGTGCCACCAGTATCGGCCAGGTCAATCAGCCCCAGCATTTT. The gene calls are TRBV24-1 and TRBJ1-5; D is uncertain. Between the trimmed V and J ends, which lost 6 bases and 3 bases, there was a span of 11 bases. From germline, CDR1 is KGHDR and CDR2 SFDVKD. The CDR3 loop spans 14 amino acids.